This T cell receptor (beta chain) was captured in a study of blood T cell repertoires in COVID-19. Germline V gene lookup returns CDR1 SGHNT and CDR2 YYREEE (reference sequence). With V trimmed by 1 base and J by 5 bases, 7 bases remained unmatched. CDR3 length equals 15 residues. Clones were sequenced by immunoSEQ multiplex PCR, and TCRdb holds only the in-frame ones, with some missing. This table has tens of thousands of clones, 87% appearing once. The chain joins TRBV5-4 to TRBJ2-5; 8 bases agree with TRBD2. The clonotype originates from a man aged 55-75 years with acute or convalescent COVID-19. Sequenced sample: peripheral blood. CDR3 sequence reads: CASSLWGTSGETQYF. CDR3 coding DNA: TGTGCCAGCAGCTTGTGGGGGACTAGTGGGGAGACCCAGTACTTC.